This passage covers 23 T cell receptor beta chains from one sample sequenced in a study of radiotherapy plus CTLA-4 blockade in lung cancer. Produced via immunoSEQ multiplex PCR; TCRdb's table is partial and in-frame only. The sample lists roughly 77,000 clones; just under 75% were seen once. This specimen was peripheral blood, taken from a patient treated with radiotherapy plus ipilimumab. The receptors originated from a human donor with non-small cell lung cancer whose response to radiotherapy plus ipilimumab could not be evaluated.

The J gene is TRBJ1-4, the V gene TRBV2; D possibly corresponds to TRBD1 (5 bases). Deletions cut 2 bases from V and 7 bases from J, with 11 bases between. Germline assignment: CDR1 SNHLY and CDR2 FYNNEI. There are 14 residues in the CDR3. For the CDR3, the DNA is TGTGCCAGCAGTGAAAACAGGAGGGGTGAAAAACTGTTTTTT. Its protein product is CASSENRRGEKLFF.

The chain has TRBV7-2 and TRBJ2-4; TRBD2 is a possible D gene (6 bases). Trimming cost V 5 bases and J 3 bases, with 8 bases left between them. The CDR3 runs to 13 residues. Per germline, CDR1 SGHTA and CDR2 FQGNSA. The CDR3 DNA is TGTGCCAGCAGCGCGGGATTCAAAAACATTCAGTACTTC. Translation: CASSAGFKNIQYF.

In its sample, this clone was seen a few times. The chain uses TRBV7-7 and TRBJ2-5, with D maybe TRBD2 (6 bases). V was clipped by 1 base and J by 5 bases, with 11 bases between them. Per germline, CDR1 SSHAT and CDR2 FNYEAQ (reference sequence). CDR3 size: 14 residues. CDR3 residues: CASSLGREVETQYF. CDR3 nucleotide sequence: TGTGCCAGCAGCTTAGGCAGGGAGGTGGAGACCCAGTACTTC.

The rearrangement uses TRBV7-9 and TRBJ1-1, with D unclear. The CDR3 consists of 14 residues. Germline V gives CDR1 SEHNR, CDR2 FQNEAQ (reference sequence). V lost 3 bases and J 1 base, leaving 9 bases between the germline ends. CDR3 protein: CASSFAVANTEAFF. The CDR3 region has the DNA TGTGCCAGCAGCTTCGCAGTTGCGAACACTGAAGCTTTCTTT.

This clone was found a few times. The rearrangement links TRBV6-1 to TRBJ1-3; 7 nucleotides agree with TRBD1. J was trimmed by 0 bases and V by 2 bases; bases with no gene match: 4. Germline CDR1 reads MNHNS; CDR2 reads SASEGT. The CDR3 is 16 amino acids. For the CDR3, the DNA is TGTGCCAGCAGTGAAACCTGGGACAGCTCTGGAAACACCATATATTTT. Translation gives CASSETWDSSGNTIYF.

The rearrangement joins TRBV7-2 to TRBJ2-5, with 8 nucleotides matching TRBD2. V was clipped by 2 bases and J by 5 bases; unmatched bases: 7. The CDR3 totals 15 residues. The V gene's germline CDR1 is SGHTA and CDR2 FQGNSA. As DNA, the CDR3 is TGTGCCAGCAGCTTATACCGGGGGGGCGGGGAGACCCAGTACTTC. It specifies CASSLYRGGGETQYF.

Remarks on this clone: Compared with germline, one end of the junction differs, possibly owing to a read error. At the DNA level, this CDR3 is encoded by other sequences in the same sample as well. The chain recombines TRBV11-2 with TRBJ2-7, with 9 bases aligning to TRBD1. Germline V CDR1 and CDR2: SGHAT, FQNNGV. The CDR3 extends over 13 amino acids. The CDR3 region is CASSLRQGGCPLF. The CDR3 nucleotides are TGTGCCAGCAGCTTGCGACAGGGGGGCTGCCCTCTCTTT. The full variable domain, rest sourced from reference TRBV11-2 and TRBJ2-7, is EAGVAQSPRYKIIEKRQSVAFWCNPISGHATLYWYQQILGQGPKLLIQFQNNGVVDDSQLPKDRFSAERLKGVDSTLKIQPAKLEDSAVYLCASSLRQGGCPLFGPGTRLTVT.

The CDR3 coding sequence is TGCGCCAGCAGTACCGGAGTAAGCGGGGCCTCACCCCTCCACTTT. This translates into CASSTGVSGASPLHF. The chain couples TRBV5-1 to TRBJ1-6; possible D gene TRBD1, 5 bases. V lost 5 bases, J lost 10 bases, and 19 bases lay in between. The germline V gene has CDR1 SGHRS and CDR2 YFSETQ. The CDR3 is 15 residues long. Full variable domain (remainder filled in from reference TRBV5-1 and TRBJ1-6): KAGVTQTPRYLIKTRGQQVTLSCSPISGHRSVSWYQQTPGQGLQFLFEYFSETQRNKGNFPGRFSGRQFSNSRSEMNVSTLELGDSALYLCASSTGVSGASPLHFGNGTRLTVT.

The chain recombines TRBV7-3 with TRBJ1-2; TRBD1 might be the D (6 bases). The V and J ends lost 5 bases and 8 bases respectively, with 9 bases between them. The CDR3 is 11 residues long. CDR1 is SGHTA and CDR2 is FQGTGA in the germline V gene. CDR3 sequence reads: CASSLGQGYTF. CDR3 in DNA: TGTGCCAGCAGCCTTGGACAGGGCTACACCTTC. Full variable domain (outside the CDR3, taken from reference TRBV7-3 and TRBJ1-2): GAGVSQTPSNKVTEKGKYVELRCDPISGHTALYWYRQSLGQGPEFLIYFQGTGAADDSGLPNDRFFAVRPEGSVSTLKIQRTERGDSAVYLCASSLGQGYTFGSGTRLTVV.

V usage is TRBV6-5 and J usage is TRBJ1-2, with TRBD1 matching 9 bases. The germline gives CDR1 MNHEY, CDR2 SVGAGI. Trimming removed 5 bases from V and 8 bases from J; junction bases left unmatched: 6. The CDR3 consists of 13 residues. The CDR3 here is CASSDGTGWGYTF. The CDR3 coding sequence is TGTGCCAGCAGTGACGGGACAGGGTGGGGCTACACCTTC.

The chain uses TRBV27 and TRBJ2-5, with D possibly TRBD2 on 5 matching bases. The J call may be in error: the DNA end matches TRBJ2-7 better. Germline V gene data show CDR1 as MNHEY and CDR2 as SMNVEV (reference sequence). This CDR3 is 14 amino acids long. The CDR3 loop reads CASSLRGPLNEQYF. CDR3 in DNA: TGTGCCAGCAGTTTACGAGGGCCCCTTAACGAGCAGTACTTC.

This clone showed up just once. The chain links TRBV29-1 to TRBJ1-1; 8 bases match TRBD1. The germline gives CDR1 SQVTM, CDR2 ANQGSEA. With V trimmed by 4 bases and J by 1 base, 2 bases remained unmatched. The CDR3 is made up of 13 amino acids. The CDR3 DNA is TGCAGCGTTGGAACAGGGGGGAACACTGAAGCTTTCTTT. This sequence encodes CSVGTGGNTEAFF.

This chain links TRBV6-5 with TRBJ1-1, with D maybe TRBD1 (5 bases). This CDR3 contains 14 residues. The V end lost 1 base, the J end lost 11 bases, and 17 bases lay between the germline ends. CDR1 is MNHEY and CDR2 is SVGAGI in the germline V gene. CDR3 region: CASSYWAGPSGAFF. CDR3 sequence (DNA): TGTGCCAGCAGTTACTGGGCAGGGCCTTCTGGTGCTTTCTTT.

V gene TRBV6-6 combines with J gene TRBJ1-4, with unresolved D. The CDR3 spans 15 residues. Germline CDR1 reads MNHNY; CDR2 reads SVGAGI (reference sequence). Trimming stripped 6 bases from V and 5 bases from J, with 16 bases between. The CDR3 DNA is TGTGCCAGCAGCAGCGAGGGCACTGTCAATGAAAAACTGTTTTTT. Its translation: CASSSEGTVNEKLFF.

The gene calls are TRBV5-1 and TRBJ2-3, with 7 bases fitting TRBD2. The V and J ends lost 4 bases and 0 bases, in that order; junction bases with no gene match: 11. The CDR3 totals 17 residues. Germline assignment: CDR1 SGHRS and CDR2 YFSETQ. CDR3 in DNA: TGCGCCAGCAGCGCGTTGGGCGGGAGACTAAGCACAGATACGCAGTATTTT. Its translation is CASSALGGRLSTDTQYF.

This clone was counted only a few times. The chain carries TRBV21-1 and TRBJ2-7; the table calls TRBD1, which could not be checked here. TRBV21-1 is recorded as a pseudogene. CDR3 length: 13 residues. CDR3 bases: TGTGCCACCCAAAGAAAGGGGTATCTCGAGCAGTACTTC. This codes for CATQRKGYLEQYF.

The gene calls are TRBV7-2 and TRBJ2-5; TRBD2 aligns across 10 bases. The junction had 2 bases not matched to a gene; V was cut back by 3 bases and J by 1 base. This CDR3 comprises 15 residues. Germline V gives CDR1 SGHTA, CDR2 FQGNSA. CDR3 region: CASSFSGGVQETQYF. The CDR3 nucleotides read TGTGCCAGCAGCTTCAGCGGGGGGGTCCAAGAGACCCAGTACTTC.

The V call is TRBV5-1, the J call TRBJ2-5; TRBD2 matches at 7 bases. The J call could be wrong; TRBJ2-7 is a better fit for the DNA end. The CDR3 is 15 amino acids. The germline gives CDR1 SGHRS, CDR2 YFSETQ. The CDR3 here is CASSLAGRGNHEQYF. CDR3 in DNA: TGCGCCAGCAGCTTGGCCGGGCGGGGGAACCACGAGCAGTACTTC.

The table lists this clone with a few counts. The chain couples TRBV23-1 to TRBJ1-2; D remains unclear. TRBV23-1 counts as an open reading frame of uncertain function. V was cut by 4 bases and J by 4 bases, with 40 bases left in between. CDR3 length equals 23 residues. The CDR3 reads CASSPKAPPLRTGAISWGYGYTF. In nucleotides, the CDR3 is TGCGCCAGCAGTCCCAAAGCACCCCCCCTTCGGACGGGAGCGATCTCTTGGGGCTATGGCTACACCTTC.

V gene TRBV6-6 combines with J gene TRBJ2-3; 7 bases fit TRBD2. V shed 6 bases, J shed 9 bases, and the junction held 6 bases outside the gene matches. Germline-derived CDR1 and CDR2 are MNHNY and SVGAGI (reference sequence). CDR3 size: 12 residues. CDR3 sequence reads: CASSILADTQYF. The CDR3 region has the DNA TGTGCCAGCAGCATTCTAGCGGACACGCAGTATTTT.

The rearrangement joins TRBV28 to TRBJ2-7; D gene unclear. Trimming shortened V by 2 bases and J by 5 bases, and 7 bases separated the two germline ends. CDR1 and CDR2 from the germline V gene are MDHEN and SYDVKM. The length of the CDR3 is 12 residues. In nucleotides, the CDR3 is TGTGCCAGCAGTTTACCAGTCGACGAGCAGTACTTC. Protein: CASSLPVDEQYF.

The rearrangement joins TRBV19 to TRBJ1-4; a possible D gene is TRBD1 (6 bases). The V end lost 3 bases, the J end lost 0 bases, and 8 bases lay between the germline ends. CDR3 length equals 15 residues. Germline values: CDR1 LNHDA, CDR2 SQIVND (reference sequence). CDR3 region: CASSMAGATNEKLFF. The CDR3 DNA sequence: TGTGCCAGTAGTATGGCAGGGGCAACTAATGAAAAACTGTTTTTT.

This clone was detected only a few times. The chain is built from TRBV11-1 and TRBJ1-1; D not resolved. The ends were cut back, 4 bases at V and 1 base at J, with 13 bases in the middle. The germline V gene has CDR1 SGHAT and CDR2 FQDESV (reference sequence). The CDR3 spans 15 residues. CDR3 residues: CASSSGMGKNTEAFF. DNA of the CDR3: TGTGCCAGCAGCTCGGGGATGGGCAAGAACACTGAAGCTTTCTTT.